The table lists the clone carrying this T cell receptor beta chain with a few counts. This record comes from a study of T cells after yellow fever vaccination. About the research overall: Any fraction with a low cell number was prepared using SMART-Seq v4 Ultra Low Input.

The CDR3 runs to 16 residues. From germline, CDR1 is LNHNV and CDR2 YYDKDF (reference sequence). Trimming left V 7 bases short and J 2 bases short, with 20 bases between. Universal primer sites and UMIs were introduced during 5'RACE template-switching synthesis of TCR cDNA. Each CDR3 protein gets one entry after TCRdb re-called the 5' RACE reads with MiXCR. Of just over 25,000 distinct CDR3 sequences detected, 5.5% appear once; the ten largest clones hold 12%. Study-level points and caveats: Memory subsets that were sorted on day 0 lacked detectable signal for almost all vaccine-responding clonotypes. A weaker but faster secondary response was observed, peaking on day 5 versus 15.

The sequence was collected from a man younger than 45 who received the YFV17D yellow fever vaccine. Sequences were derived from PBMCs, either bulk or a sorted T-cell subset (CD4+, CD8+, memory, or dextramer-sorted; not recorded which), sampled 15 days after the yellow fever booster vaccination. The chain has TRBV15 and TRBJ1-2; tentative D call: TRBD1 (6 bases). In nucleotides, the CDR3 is TGTGCCACCACAACAGGGACGGTGATCCCAAACTATGGCTACACCTTC. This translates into CATTTGTVIPNYGYTF. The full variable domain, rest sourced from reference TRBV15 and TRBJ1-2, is DAMVIQNPRYQVTQFGKPVTLSCSQTLNHNVMYWYQQKSSQAPKLLFHYYDKDFNNEADTPDNFQSRRPNTSFCFLDIRSPGLGDTAMYLCATTTGTVIPNYGYTFGSGTRLTVV.